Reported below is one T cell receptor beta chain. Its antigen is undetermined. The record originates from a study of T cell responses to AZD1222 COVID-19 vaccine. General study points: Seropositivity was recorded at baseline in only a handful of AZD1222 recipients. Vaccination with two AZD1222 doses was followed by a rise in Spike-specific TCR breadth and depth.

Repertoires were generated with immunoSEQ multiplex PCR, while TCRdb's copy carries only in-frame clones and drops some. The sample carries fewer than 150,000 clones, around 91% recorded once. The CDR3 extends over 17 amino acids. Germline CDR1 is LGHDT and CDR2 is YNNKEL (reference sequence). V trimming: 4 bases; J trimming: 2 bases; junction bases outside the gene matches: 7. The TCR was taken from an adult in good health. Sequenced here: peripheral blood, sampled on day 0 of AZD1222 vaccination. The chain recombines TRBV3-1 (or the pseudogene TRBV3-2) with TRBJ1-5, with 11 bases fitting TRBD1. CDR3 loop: CASSPGQGARGNQPQHF. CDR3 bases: TGTGCCAGCAGCCCCGGACAGGGGGCACGGGGCAATCAGCCCCAGCATTTT.